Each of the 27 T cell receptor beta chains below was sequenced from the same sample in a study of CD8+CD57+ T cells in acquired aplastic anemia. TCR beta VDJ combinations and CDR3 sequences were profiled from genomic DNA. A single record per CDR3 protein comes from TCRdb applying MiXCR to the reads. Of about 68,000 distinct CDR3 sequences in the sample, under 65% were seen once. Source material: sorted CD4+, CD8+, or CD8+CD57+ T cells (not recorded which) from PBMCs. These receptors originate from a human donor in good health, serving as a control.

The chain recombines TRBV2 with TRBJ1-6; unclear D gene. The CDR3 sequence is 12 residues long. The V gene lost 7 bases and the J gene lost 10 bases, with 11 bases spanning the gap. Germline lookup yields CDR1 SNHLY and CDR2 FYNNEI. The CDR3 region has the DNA TGTGCCAGCACAGCCCCCCCGTCACCCCTCCACTTT. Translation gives CASTAPPSPLHF. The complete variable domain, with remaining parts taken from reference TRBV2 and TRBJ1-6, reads EPEVTQTPSHQVTQMGQEVILRCVPISNHLYFYWYRQILGQKVEFLVSFYNNEISEKSEIFDDQFSVERPDGSNFTLKIRSTKLEDSAMYFCASTAPPSPLHFGNGTRLTVT.

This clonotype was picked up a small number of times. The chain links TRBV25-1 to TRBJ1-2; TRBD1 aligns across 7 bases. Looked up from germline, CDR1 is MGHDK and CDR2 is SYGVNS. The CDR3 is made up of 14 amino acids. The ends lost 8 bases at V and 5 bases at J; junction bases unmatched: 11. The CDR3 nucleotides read TGTGCCAGCGGACCGCCGGGACAGCTTTATGGCTACACCTTC. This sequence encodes CASGPPGQLYGYTF.

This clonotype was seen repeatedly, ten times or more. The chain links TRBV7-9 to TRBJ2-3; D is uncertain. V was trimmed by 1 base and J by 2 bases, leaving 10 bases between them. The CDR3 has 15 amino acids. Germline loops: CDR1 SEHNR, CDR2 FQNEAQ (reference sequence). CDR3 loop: CASSLVSSVTDTQYF. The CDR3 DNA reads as TGTGCCAGCAGCTTAGTTTCCTCAGTCACAGATACGCAGTATTTT.

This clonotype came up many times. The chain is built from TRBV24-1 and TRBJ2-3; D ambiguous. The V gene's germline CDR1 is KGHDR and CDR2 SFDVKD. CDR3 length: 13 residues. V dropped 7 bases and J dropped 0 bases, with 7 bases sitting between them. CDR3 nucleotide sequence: TGTGCCACCAGCTCCTCTAGCACAGATACGCAGTATTTT. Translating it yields CATSSSSTDTQYF.

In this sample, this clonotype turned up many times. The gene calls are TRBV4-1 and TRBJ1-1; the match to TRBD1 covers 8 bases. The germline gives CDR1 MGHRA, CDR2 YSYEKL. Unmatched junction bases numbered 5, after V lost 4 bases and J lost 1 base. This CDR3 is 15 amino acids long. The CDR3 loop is CASSLTGTGNTEAFF. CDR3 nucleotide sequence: TGCGCCAGCAGCCTAACCGGGACAGGGAACACTGAAGCTTTCTTT.

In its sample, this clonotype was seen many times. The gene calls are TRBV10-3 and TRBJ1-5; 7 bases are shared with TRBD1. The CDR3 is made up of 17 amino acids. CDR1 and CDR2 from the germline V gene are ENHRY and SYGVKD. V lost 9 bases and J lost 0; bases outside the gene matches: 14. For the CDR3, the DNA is TGTGCCATGCCCGGGACAGATCAACATCCTAGCAATCAGCCCCAGCATTTT. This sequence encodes CAMPGTDQHPSNQPQHF.

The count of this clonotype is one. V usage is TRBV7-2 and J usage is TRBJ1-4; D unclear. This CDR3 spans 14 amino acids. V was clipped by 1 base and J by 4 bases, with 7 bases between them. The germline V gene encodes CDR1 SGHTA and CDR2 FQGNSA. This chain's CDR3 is CASSLVVGNEKLFF. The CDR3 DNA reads TGTGCCAGCAGCTTAGTGGTGGGTAATGAAAAACTGTTTTTT.

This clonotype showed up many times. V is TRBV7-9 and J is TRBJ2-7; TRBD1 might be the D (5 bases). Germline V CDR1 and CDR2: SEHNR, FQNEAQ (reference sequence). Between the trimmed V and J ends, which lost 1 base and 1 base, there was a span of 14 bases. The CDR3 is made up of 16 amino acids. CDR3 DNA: TGTGCCAGCAGCTTAGTTGGGGCAGGAGAATCCTACGAGCAGTACTTC. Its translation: CASSLVGAGESYEQYF.

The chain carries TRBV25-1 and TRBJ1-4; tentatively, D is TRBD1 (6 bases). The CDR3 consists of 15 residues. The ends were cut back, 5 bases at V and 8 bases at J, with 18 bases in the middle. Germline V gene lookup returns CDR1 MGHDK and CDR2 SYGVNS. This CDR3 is CASSTPWGRAEKLFF. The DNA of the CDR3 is TGTGCCAGCAGTACGCCATGGGGGCGGGCAGAAAAACTGTTTTTT.

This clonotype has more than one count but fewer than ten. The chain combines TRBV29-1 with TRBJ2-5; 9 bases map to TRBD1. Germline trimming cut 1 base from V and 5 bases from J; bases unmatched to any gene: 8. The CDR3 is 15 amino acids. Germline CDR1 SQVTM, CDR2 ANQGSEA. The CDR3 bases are TGCAGCGTTGAAGTTTCCTGGACAGGGGAGGAGACCCAGTACTTC. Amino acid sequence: CSVEVSWTGEETQYF.

CDR3 loop: CAISEMEDGYTF. CDR3 DNA: TGTGCCATCAGTGAAATGGAGGATGGCTACACCTTC. The V gene is TRBV10-3, the J gene TRBJ1-2; D gene uncertain. Per the germline V gene, CDR1 is ENHRY and CDR2 is SYGVKD. The CDR3 is made up of 12 amino acids. Trimming took off 3 bases at V and 6 bases at J, with 8 bases between the two ends.

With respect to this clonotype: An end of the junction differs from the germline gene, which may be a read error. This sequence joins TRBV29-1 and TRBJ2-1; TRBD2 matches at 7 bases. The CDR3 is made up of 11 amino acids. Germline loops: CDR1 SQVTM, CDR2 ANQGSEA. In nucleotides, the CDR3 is TGCAGCGTTAGCGGGATGAATGAGCAGTCCTTC. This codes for CSVSGMNEQSF.

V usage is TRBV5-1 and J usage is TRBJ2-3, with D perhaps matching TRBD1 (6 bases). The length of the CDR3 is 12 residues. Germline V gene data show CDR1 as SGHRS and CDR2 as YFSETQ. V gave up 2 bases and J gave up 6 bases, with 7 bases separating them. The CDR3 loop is CASSFDRDTQYF. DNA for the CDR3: TGCGCCAGCAGCTTTGACAGGGATACGCAGTATTTT.

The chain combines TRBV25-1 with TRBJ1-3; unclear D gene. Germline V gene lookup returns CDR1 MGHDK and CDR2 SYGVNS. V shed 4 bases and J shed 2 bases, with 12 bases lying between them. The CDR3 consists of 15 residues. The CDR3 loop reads CASSAGRNPGNTIYF. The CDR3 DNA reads TGTGCCAGCAGTGCAGGCCGAAATCCTGGAAACACCATATATTTT.

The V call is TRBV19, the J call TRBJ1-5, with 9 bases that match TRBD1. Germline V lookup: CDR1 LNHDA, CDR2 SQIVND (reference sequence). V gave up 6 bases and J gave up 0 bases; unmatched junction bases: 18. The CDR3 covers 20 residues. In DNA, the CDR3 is TGTGCCAGTAGCACAACCAAAAACAGGGGGCAGATCTATAGCAATCAGCCCCAGCATTTT. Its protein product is CASSTTKNRGQIYSNQPQHF.

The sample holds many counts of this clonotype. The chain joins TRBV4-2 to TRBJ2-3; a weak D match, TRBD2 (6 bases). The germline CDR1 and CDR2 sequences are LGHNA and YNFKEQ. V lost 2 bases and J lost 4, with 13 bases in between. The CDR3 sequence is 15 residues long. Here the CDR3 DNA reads TGTGCCAGCAGCCAAACTAGCTCGGTTCCAGATACGCAGTATTTT. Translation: CASSQTSSVPDTQYF.

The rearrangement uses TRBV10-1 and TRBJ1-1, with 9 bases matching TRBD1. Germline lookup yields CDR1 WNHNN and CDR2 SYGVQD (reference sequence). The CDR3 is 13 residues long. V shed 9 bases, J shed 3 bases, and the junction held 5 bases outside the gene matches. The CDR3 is CARDRGEYTEAFF. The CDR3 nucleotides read TGCGCCAGGGACAGGGGTGAGTACACTGAAGCTTTCTTT.

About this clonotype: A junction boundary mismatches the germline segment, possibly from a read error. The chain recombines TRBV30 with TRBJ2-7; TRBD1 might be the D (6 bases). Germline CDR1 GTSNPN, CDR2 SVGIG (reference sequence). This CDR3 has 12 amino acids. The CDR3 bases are TGCGCCTGGTCCACAGGGACCTACGAGCAGTACTTC. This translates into CAWSTGTYEQYF.

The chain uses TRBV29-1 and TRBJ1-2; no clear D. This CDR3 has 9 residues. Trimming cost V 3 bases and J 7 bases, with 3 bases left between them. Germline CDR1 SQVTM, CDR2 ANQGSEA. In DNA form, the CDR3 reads TGCAGCGTTGACGGTGGCTACACCTTC. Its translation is CSVDGGYTF.

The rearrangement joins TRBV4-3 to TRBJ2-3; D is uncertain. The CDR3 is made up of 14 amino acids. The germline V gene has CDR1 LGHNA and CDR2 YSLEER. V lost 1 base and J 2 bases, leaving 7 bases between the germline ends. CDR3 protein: CASSQVSPTDTQYF. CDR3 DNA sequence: TGCGCCAGCAGCCAAGTGTCGCCCACAGATACGCAGTATTTT.

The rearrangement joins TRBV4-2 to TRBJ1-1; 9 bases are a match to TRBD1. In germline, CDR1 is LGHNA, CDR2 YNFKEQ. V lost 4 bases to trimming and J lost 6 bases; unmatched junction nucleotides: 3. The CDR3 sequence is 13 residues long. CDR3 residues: CASSRDRAAEAFF. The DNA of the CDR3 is TGTGCCAGCAGCCGGGACAGGGCCGCTGAAGCTTTCTTT.

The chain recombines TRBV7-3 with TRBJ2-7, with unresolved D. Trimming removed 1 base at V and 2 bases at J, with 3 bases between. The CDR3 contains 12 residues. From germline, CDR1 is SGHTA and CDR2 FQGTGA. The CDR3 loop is CASSLSTYEQYF. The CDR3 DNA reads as TGTGCCAGCAGCTTAAGTACCTACGAGCAGTACTTC.

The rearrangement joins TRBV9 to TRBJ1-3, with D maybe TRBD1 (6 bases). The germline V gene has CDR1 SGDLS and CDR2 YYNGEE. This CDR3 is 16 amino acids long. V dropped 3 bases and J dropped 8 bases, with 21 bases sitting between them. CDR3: CASSAQNREGRDTIYF. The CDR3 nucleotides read TGTGCCAGCAGCGCCCAAAACAGGGAGGGTCGGGACACCATATATTTT.

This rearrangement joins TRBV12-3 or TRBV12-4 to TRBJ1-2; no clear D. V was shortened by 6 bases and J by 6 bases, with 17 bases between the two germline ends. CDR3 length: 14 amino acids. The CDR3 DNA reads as TGTGCCAGCAGCCAAGAGTATATGGACGATGGCTACACCTTC. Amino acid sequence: CASSQEYMDDGYTF.

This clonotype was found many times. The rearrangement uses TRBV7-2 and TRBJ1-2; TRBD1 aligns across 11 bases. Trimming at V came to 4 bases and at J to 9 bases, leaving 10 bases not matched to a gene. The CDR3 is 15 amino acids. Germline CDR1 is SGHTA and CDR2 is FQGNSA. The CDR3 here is CASSSGTGGFWSYTF. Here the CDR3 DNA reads TGTGCCAGCAGCTCGGGGACAGGGGGGTTCTGGAGCTACACCTTC.

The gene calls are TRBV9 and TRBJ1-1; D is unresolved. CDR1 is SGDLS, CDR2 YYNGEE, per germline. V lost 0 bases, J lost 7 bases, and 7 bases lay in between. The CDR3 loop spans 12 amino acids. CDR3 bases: TGTGCCAGCAGCGTAGTCGGCCGTGAAGCTTTCTTT. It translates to CASSVVGREAFF.

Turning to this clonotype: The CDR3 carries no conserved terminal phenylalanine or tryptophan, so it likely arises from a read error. CDR3 sequence reads: CASSLGGGHYTDTQYL. The DNA for the CDR3 is TGTGCCAGCAGCTTAGGTGGGGGACACTACACAGATACGCAGTATCTT. The rearrangement uses TRBV7-3 and TRBJ2-3; D possibly corresponds to TRBD1 (6 bases). V lost 2 bases and J 2 bases, leaving 14 bases between the germline ends. Germline CDR1 is SGHTA and CDR2 is FQGTGA. CDR3 length: 16 residues.